Following are 8 T cell receptor beta chains from one sample sequenced in a study of T cell responses to AZD1222 COVID-19 vaccine (dated by TCRdb to about 2021). Reading the label with the study, this specimen's time point is: about 28 days (+/-7) after the second vaccine dose. The protocol used for the library was the immunoSEQ multiplex PCR assay. This immuneACCESS table, as held by TCRdb, lists in-frame sequences with V and J called but not all clones. Of the missing ones, under half trace to an unresolved V gene in checked studies; the others have no known cause. The sample table holds about 120,000 clones, of which under 95% were seen once. The leading ten clones occupy less than 6% of the sample. Specimen: peripheral blood, collected 28 days after the second AZD1222 dose. These receptors were taken from an adult who received the AZD1222 COVID-19 vaccine.

The gene calls are TRBV18 and TRBJ1-4; D unresolved. Trimming shortened V by 5 bases and J by 8 bases, and 12 bases separated the two germline ends. Germline assignment: CDR1 KGHSH and CDR2 LQKENI. This CDR3 has 13 residues. The CDR3 DNA reads as TGTGCCAGCTCAGAGCCCAATGAGGAAAAACTGTTTTTT. This translates into CASSEPNEEKLFF.

This rearrangement joins TRBV12-5 to TRBJ1-4, with D perhaps TRBD1 (5 bases). The CDR3 covers 13 residues. Germline CDR1 reads LGHNT; CDR2 reads FRNRAP. Trimming cost V 4 bases and J 10 bases, with 13 bases left between them. CDR3 sequence: CASGSTVGGKLFF. In DNA, the CDR3 is TGTGCTAGTGGTTCTACCGTGGGGGGAAAACTGTTTTTT.

This clone was recorded once. The chain uses TRBV5-1 and TRBJ2-1; 11 bases match TRBD2. The germline gives CDR1 SGHRS, CDR2 YFSETQ. The CDR3 is made up of 15 amino acids. J lost 4 bases, V lost 3 bases, and 3 bases had no gene match. The CDR3, as DNA: TGCGCCAGCAGCTCCGGGACTAGCGGATACAATGAGCAGTTCTTC. It codes for CASSSGTSGYNEQFF.

The chain couples TRBV5-1 to TRBJ1-6; weak D call: TRBD1 (6 bases). Germline lookup yields CDR1 SGHRS and CDR2 YFSETQ. Trimming removed 0 bases from V and 7 bases from J, with 17 bases in between. This CDR3 is built from 17 residues. The CDR3 reads CASSLGETGIINSPLHF. The CDR3 DNA reads TGCGCCAGCAGCTTGGGGGAGACAGGAATCATAAATTCACCCCTCCACTTT.

The chain is built from TRBV6-5 and TRBJ1-2; no definite D call. CDR3 length equals 15 residues. Germline CDR1 and CDR2: MNHEY and SVGAGI. Deletions cut 7 bases from V and 3 bases from J, with 18 bases between. CDR3 protein: CASTQRRVGDYGYTF. DNA of the CDR3: TGTGCCAGCACCCAAAGGAGGGTCGGGGACTATGGCTACACCTTC.

The chain combines TRBV7-2 with TRBJ2-2; D might be TRBD2 (6 bases). V lost 2 bases to trimming and J lost 4 bases, with 20 bases between them. Germline V CDR1 and CDR2: SGHTA, FQGNSA. CDR3 length: 18 amino acids. This CDR3 reads CASSLMGRGGAGTGELFF. The DNA for the CDR3 is TGTGCCAGCAGCTTAATGGGGCGGGGTGGGGCGGGCACCGGGGAGCTGTTTTTT.

This chain links TRBV7-2 with TRBJ2-5; 7 positions match TRBD1. V dropped 5 bases and J dropped 3; count of bases not matched to a gene: 6. The CDR3 runs to 14 residues. Per germline, CDR1 SGHTA and CDR2 FQGNSA. The CDR3: CASSPRQGKETQYF. CDR3 sequence (DNA): TGTGCCAGCAGCCCAAGACAGGGAAAAGAGACCCAGTACTTC. Full variable domain (remainder filled in from reference TRBV7-2 and TRBJ2-5): GAGVSQSPSNKVTEKGKDVELRCDPISGHTALYWYRQSLGQGLEFLIYFQGNSAPDKSGLPSDRFSAERTGGSVSTLTIQRTQQEDSAVYLCASSPRQGKETQYFGPGTRLLVL.

The table lists this clone with a count of one. V usage is TRBV6-5 and J usage is TRBJ1-4; no clear D gene. Germline CDR1 MNHEY, CDR2 SVGAGI. V was trimmed by 3 bases and J by 0 bases, leaving 8 bases between them. The CDR3 length is 15 residues. The CDR3 protein is CASSYSETTNEKLFF. The CDR3, as DNA: TGTGCCAGCAGTTATTCGGAAACAACTAATGAAAAACTGTTTTTT.